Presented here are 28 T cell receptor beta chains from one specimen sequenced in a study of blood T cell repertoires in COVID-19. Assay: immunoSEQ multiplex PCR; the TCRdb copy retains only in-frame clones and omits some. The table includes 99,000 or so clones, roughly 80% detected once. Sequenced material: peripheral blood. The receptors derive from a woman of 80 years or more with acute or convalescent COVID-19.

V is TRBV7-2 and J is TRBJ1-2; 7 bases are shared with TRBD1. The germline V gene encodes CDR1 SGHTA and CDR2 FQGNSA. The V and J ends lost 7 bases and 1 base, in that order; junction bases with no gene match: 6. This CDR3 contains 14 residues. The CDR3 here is CASIKTGINYGYTF. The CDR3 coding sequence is TGTGCCAGCATCAAGACAGGGATTAACTATGGCTACACCTTC.

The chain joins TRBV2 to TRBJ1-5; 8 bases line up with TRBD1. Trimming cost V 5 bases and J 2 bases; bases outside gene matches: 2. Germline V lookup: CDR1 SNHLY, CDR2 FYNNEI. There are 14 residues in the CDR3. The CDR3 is CASSSGGGNQPQHF. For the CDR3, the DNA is TGTGCCAGCAGTTCAGGGGGCGGCAATCAGCCCCAGCATTTT.

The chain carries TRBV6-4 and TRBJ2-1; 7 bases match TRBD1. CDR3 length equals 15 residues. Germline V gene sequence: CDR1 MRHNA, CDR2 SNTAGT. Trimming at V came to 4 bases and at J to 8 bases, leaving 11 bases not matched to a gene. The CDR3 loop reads CASSADRVPGHEQFF. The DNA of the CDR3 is TGTGCCAGCAGTGCCGACAGGGTGCCTGGGCATGAGCAGTTCTTC.

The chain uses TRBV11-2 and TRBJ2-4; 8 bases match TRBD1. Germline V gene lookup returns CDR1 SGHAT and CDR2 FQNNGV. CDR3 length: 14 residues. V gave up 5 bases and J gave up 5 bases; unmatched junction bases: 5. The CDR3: CASSVRGRENIQYF. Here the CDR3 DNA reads TGTGCCAGCAGCGTCAGGGGGCGGGAAAACATTCAGTACTTC.

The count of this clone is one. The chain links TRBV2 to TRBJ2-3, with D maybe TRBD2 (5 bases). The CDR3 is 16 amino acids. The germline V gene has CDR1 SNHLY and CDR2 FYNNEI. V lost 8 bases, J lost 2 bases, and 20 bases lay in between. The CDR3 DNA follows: TGTGCCAGCCAAATAGCGCCCACACTCCTCACAGATACGCAGTATTTT. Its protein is CASQIAPTLLTDTQYF.

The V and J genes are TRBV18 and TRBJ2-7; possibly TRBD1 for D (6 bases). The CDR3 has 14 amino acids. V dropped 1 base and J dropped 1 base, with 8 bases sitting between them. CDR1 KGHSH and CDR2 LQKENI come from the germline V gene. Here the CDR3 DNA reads TGTGCCAGCTCACCACGACAGGAGTCCTACGAGCAGTACTTC. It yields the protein CASSPRQESYEQYF.

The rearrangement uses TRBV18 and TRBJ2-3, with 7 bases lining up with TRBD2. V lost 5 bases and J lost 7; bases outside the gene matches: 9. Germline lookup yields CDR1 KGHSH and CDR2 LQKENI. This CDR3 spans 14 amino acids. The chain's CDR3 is CASSSGAMTYTQYF. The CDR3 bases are TGTGCCAGCTCAAGCGGGGCCATGACTTATACGCAGTATTTT.

CDR3 sequence reads: CASSIGSSGLSSYNEQFF. CDR3 DNA: TGTGCCAGTAGTATAGGATCTAGCGGGTTGAGCTCCTACAATGAGCAGTTCTTC. The V call is TRBV19, the J call TRBJ2-1; 8 bases match TRBD2. The germline V gene encodes CDR1 LNHDA and CDR2 SQIVND (reference sequence). Germline trimming cut 1 base from V and 0 bases from J; bases unmatched to any gene: 8. The CDR3 runs to 18 residues.

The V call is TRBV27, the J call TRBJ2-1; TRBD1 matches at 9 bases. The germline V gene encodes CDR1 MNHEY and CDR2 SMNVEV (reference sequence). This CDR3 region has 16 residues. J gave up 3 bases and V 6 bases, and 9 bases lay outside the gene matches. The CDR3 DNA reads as TGTGCCAGCAGCCCGGACAGGGGTAGTGGCTACAATGAGCAGTTCTTC. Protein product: CASSPDRGSGYNEQFF.

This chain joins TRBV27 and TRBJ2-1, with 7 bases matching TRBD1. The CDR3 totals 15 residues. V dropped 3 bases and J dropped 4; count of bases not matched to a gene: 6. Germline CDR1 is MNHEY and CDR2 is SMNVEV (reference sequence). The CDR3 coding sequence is TGTGCCAGCAGTTTCGGACAGGCGGCGTACAATGAGCAGTTCTTC. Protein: CASSFGQAAYNEQFF.

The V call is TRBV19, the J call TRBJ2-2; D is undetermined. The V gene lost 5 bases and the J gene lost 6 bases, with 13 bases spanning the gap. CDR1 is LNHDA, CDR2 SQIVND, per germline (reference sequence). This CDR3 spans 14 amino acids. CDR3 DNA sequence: TGTGCCAGTAGTCCCCGGGTTGTCGCCGGGGAGCTGTTTTTT. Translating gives CASSPRVVAGELFF.

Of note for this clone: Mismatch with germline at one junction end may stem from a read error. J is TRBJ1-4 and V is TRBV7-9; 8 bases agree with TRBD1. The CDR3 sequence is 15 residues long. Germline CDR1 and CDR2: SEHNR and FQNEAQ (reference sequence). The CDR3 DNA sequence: TGTGCCAGCAGCTTAGGAGGACAGGGCCCTGTTGTTATTTCTTTT. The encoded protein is CASSLGGQGPVVISF.

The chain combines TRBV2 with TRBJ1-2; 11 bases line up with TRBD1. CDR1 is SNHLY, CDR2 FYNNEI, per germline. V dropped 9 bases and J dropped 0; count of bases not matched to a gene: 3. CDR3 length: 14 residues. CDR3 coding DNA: TGTGCCAGTACGGGACAGGGGGCTAACTATGGCTACACCTTC. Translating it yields CASTGQGANYGYTF.

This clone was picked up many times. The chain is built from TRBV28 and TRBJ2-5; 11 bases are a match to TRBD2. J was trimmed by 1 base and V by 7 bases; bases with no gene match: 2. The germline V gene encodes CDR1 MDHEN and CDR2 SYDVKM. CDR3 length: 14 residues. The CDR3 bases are TGTGCCAGCACCCTAGCGGGAGGCCAAGAGACCCAGTACTTC. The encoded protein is CASTLAGGQETQYF.

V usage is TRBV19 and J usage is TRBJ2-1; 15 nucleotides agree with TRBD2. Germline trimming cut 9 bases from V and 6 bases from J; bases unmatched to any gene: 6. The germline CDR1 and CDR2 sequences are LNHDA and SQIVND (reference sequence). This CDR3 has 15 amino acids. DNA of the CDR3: TGTGCCAGCCGGGGACTAGCGGGAGGAGGCAATGAGCAGTTCTTC. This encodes CASRGLAGGGNEQFF.

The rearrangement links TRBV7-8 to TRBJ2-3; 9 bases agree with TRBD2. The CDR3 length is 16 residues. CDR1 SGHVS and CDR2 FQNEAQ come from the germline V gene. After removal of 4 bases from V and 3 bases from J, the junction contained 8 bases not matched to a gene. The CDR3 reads CASSSPGLAKTDTQYF. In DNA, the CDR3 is TGTGCCAGCAGCTCCCCGGGACTAGCAAAAACAGATACGCAGTATTTT.

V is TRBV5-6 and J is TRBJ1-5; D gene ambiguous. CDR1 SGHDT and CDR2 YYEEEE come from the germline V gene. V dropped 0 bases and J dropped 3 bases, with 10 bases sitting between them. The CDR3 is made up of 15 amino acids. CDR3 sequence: CASSLGAQFNQPQHF. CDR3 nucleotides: TGTGCCAGCAGCTTGGGGGCACAGTTCAATCAGCCCCAGCATTTT.

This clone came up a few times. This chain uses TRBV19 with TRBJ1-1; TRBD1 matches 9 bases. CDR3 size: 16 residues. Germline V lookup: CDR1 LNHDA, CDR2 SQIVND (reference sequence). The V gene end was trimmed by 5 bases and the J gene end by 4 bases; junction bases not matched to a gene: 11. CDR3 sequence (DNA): TGTGCCAGTAGTCCCCGGACAGGGGTGGAGGGCACTGAAGCTTTCTTT. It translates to CASSPRTGVEGTEAFF.

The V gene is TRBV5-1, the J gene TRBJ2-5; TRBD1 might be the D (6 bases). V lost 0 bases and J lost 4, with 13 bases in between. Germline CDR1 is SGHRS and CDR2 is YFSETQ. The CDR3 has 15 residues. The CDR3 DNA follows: TGCGCCAGCAGCTTGGCGGCAGGGGCCACAGAGACCCAGTACTTC. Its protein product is CASSLAAGATETQYF.

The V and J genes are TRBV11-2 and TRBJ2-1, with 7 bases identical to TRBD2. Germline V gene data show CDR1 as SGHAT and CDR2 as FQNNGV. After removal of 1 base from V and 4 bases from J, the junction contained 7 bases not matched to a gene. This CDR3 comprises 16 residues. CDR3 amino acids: CASSLGGGTLYNEQFF. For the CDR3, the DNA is TGTGCCAGCAGCTTAGGGGGGGGTACCCTTTACAATGAGCAGTTCTTC.

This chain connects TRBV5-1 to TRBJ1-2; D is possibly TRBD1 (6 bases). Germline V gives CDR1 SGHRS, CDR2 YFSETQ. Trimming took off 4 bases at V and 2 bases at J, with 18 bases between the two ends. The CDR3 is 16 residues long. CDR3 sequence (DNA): TGCGCCAGCAGCCCGGGACATACGAACTTAAACTATGGCTACACCTTC. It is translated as CASSPGHTNLNYGYTF.

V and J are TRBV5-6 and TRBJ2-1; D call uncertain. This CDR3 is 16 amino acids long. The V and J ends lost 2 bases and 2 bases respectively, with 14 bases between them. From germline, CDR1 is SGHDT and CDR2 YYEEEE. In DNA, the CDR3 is TGTGCCAGCAGCTTCGAGCGAAAGAGACCCTACAATGAGCAGTTCTTC. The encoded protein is CASSFERKRPYNEQFF.

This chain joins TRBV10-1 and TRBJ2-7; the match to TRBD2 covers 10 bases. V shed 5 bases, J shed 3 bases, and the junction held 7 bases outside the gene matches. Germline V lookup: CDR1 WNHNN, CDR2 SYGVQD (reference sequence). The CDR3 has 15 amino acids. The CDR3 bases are TGCGCCAGCAGTCCCAGACTAGCGGGCATCTACGAGCAGTACTTC. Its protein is CASSPRLAGIYEQYF.

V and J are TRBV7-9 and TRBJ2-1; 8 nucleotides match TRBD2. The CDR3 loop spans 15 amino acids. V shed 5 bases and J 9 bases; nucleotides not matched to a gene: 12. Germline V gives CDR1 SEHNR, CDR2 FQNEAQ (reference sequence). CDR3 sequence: CASSSSGIFSSEQFF. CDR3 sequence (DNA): TGTGCCAGCAGCAGTAGCGGGATTTTCTCTAGTGAGCAGTTCTTC.

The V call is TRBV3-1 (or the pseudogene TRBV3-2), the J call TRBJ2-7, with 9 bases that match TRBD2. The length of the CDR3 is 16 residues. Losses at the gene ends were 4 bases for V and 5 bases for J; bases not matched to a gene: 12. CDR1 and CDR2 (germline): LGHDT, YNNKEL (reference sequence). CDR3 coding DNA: TGTGCCAGCAGCCCTTTAGAAACCCTAGCGGGGAACGAGCAGTACTTC. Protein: CASSPLETLAGNEQYF.

The CDR3, as DNA: TGTGCCAGCAGTTCACAGGAGCCTGGAAACACCATATATTTT. Protein product: CASSSQEPGNTIYF. The gene calls are TRBV5-4 and TRBJ1-3; the D gene is possibly TRBD1 (5 bases). This CDR3 comprises 14 residues. With 5 bases removed from V and 2 bases from J, the gap between germline ends came to 11 bases. The germline V gene has CDR1 SGHNT and CDR2 YYREEE (reference sequence).

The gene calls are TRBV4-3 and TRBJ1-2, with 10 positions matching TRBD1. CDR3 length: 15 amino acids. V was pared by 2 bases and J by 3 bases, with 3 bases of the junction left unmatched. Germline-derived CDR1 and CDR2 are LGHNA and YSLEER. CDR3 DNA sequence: TGCGCCAGCAGCCAAACCGGGACAGGGGACTATGGCTACACCTTC. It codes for CASSQTGTGDYGYTF.

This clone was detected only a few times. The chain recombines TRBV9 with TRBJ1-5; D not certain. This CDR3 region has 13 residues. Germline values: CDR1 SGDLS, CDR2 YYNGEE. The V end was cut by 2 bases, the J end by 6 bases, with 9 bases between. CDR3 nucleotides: TGTGCCAGCAGCGTGGGTCCGGGTCAGCCCCAGCATTTT. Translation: CASSVGPGQPQHF.